A selection of T cell receptor beta chains follows, all from one sample in a study of T-cell memory formation after mild COVID-19. Using its own MiXCR run on the 5' RACE reads, TCRdb lists one record per CDR3 protein. Of fewer than 450,000 distinct CDR3 sequences detected, around 24% appear once; the ten largest clones hold 8.8%. Input material: PBMCs or a T cell subset sorted from them (not recorded which). Receptor source: an adult woman who had mild COVID-19 (a few samples of this study predate the infection). Cell type and time point are not known. CDR3s include the opening cysteine and the closing phenylalanine or tryptophan. A D gene is named only where the DNA matches it firmly. Size is omitted from some rows. Given values are once, few, many or a class for expanded clones.

j_gene	d_gene	v_gene	abundance	CDR3nt	CDR3aa
TRBJ2-5	TRBD2	TRBV3-1	few	TGTGCCAGCAGCCAAGTGGCCGGGACTAGCGGTTGGGAGACCCAGTACTTC	CASSQVAGTSGWETQYF
TRBJ1-1	-	TRBV7-2	-	TGTGCCAGCAGCTTAGGAGAGGGGTTCACTGAAGCTTTCTTT	CASSLGEGFTEAFF
TRBJ2-3	-	TRBV7-2	many	TGTGCCAGCAGCTTCAGCACAGATACGCAGTATTTT	CASSFSTDTQYF
TRBJ2-2	TRBD2	TRBV7-2	-	TGTGCCAGCAGCTTATTACTGCTAGCGGCCAACACCGGGGAGCTGTTTTTT	CASSLLLLAANTGELFF
TRBJ2-1	TRBD2	TRBV19	-	TGTGCCAGTAGCTCTAGCGGGGTATACAATGAGCAGTTCTTC	CASSSSGVYNEQFF
TRBJ1-1	-	TRBV11-3	few	TGTGCCAGCAGCTTAGGGACTCGTGAAGCTTTCTTT	CASSLGTREAFF
TRBJ2-5	-	TRBV12-3/TRBV12-4	few	TGTGCCAGCAGTTTCGCCCAAGGGGAGACCCAGTACTTC	CASSFAQGETQYF
TRBJ1-4	-	TRBV6-5	-	TGTGCCAGCAGTTTGGGCGGTCTGGGAACTAATGAAAAACTGTTTTTT	CASSLGGLGTNEKLFF
TRBJ1-1	-	TRBV7-9	once	TGTGCCAGCAGCTTAGGGATTTTGGATTCCTGGAACACTGAAGCTTTCTTT	CASSLGILDSWNTEAFF
TRBJ2-1	-	TRBV27	few	TGTGCCAGCAGCCGGAGTGGGGGGATCCATGAGCAGTTCTTC	CASSRSGGIHEQFF
TRBJ2-4	TRBD2	TRBV23-1	once	TGCGCCAGCAGTCAATCGGGAAGGGAGGGATCCAAAAACATTCAGTACTTC	CASSQSGREGSKNIQYF
TRBJ2-7	-	TRBV5-5	-	TGTGCCAGCAGCTTACGATTACGGGACGGAGCCTACGAGCAGTACTTC	CASSLRLRDGAYEQYF
TRBJ2-3	-	TRBV5-1	-	TGCGCCAGCAGCCGGGCAGGGGCCACAGATACGCAGTATTTT	CASSRAGATDTQYF
TRBJ1-2	-	TRBV20-1	-	TGCAGTGCTAAGGGCTACACCTTC	CSAKGYTF
TRBJ1-2	-	TRBV7-9	-	TGTGCCAGCAGCCCGGCAGAACCTAACTATGGCTACACCTTC	CASSPAEPNYGYTF
TRBJ1-6	TRBD1	TRBV12-3/TRBV12-4	-	TGTGCCAGCACCAGTTCTGGGGACAGCCTCTTAGGGTTGACCCTCCACTTT	CASTSSGDSLLGLTLHF
TRBJ2-7	-	TRBV7-9	once	TGTGCCAGCAGCTCCAGGGAGGGGGCCTACGAGCAGTACTTC	CASSSREGAYEQYF
TRBJ2-3	-	TRBV7-6	few	TGTGCCAGCAGCCTCCCGCCCGGCACAGATACGCAGTATTTT	CASSLPPGTDTQYF
TRBJ1-3	TRBD1	TRBV6-5	-	TGTGCCAGCAGATCACAGGGACAGGGTGGTGGAAACACCATATATTTT	CASRSQGQGGGNTIYF
TRBJ2-1	-	TRBV30	-	TGTGCCTGGAGAGAACCGGGCTCCGGCTCCCATGAGCAGTTCTTC	CAWREPGSGSHEQFF